This T cell receptor (beta chain) derives from a study of blood T cell repertoires in COVID-19. Some clones are missing from TCRdb's copy, which holds only in-frame ones; the method was immunoSEQ multiplex PCR. The sample gives about 170,000 clones, about 83% of which show up once; less than 9% is in the top ten. This clone occurred a few times. The specimen was peripheral blood. This receptor was identified in a man aged 35-49 years who had recovered from COVID-19.

Written as DNA, the CDR3 is TGTGCCAGTTCGGGGGGCTATGGCTACACCTTC. As protein: CASSGGYGYTF. V is TRBV27 and J is TRBJ1-2, with TRBD1 as a possible D gene (5 bases). Per germline, CDR1 MNHEY and CDR2 SMNVEV (reference sequence). This CDR3 region has 11 residues. V gave up 9 bases and J gave up 4 bases, with 9 bases separating them.